Shown below are 28 T cell receptor beta chains from a single sample sequenced in a study of blood T cells in healthy people across ages. The authors ran a second PCR of 7 to 11 cycles using a sample-barcoded 5' primer and a J-beta primer mix. TCRdb reprocessed the 5' RACE reads via MiXCR and lists one record per CDR3 protein. This table holds around 900,000 distinct CDR3 sequences, just over 50% found once. The sample consisted of blood. The receptor set was obtained from a woman aged 55-75 years in good health.

The V and J genes are TRBV27 and TRBJ1-5; the D gene is possibly TRBD1 (5 bases). This CDR3 is built from 14 residues. Between the trimmed V and J ends, which lost 6 bases and 9 bases, there was a span of 18 bases. Germline CDR1 reads MNHEY; CDR2 reads SMNVEV (reference sequence). CDR3 sequence: CASSTGTPARPQHF. For the CDR3, the DNA is TGTGCCAGCAGCACCGGGACGCCGGCGAGGCCCCAGCATTTT.

There are a few counts of this clonotype. The rearrangement uses TRBV4-2 and TRBJ2-1, with TRBD2 matching over 8 bases. Germline-derived CDR1 and CDR2 are LGHNA and YNFKEQ. The CDR3 has 16 amino acids. J gave up 0 bases and V 2 bases, and 3 bases lay outside the gene matches. CDR3 amino acids: CASSQQSGSSYNEQFF. CDR3 sequence (DNA): TGTGCCAGCAGCCAACAAAGCGGGAGCTCCTACAATGAGCAGTTCTTC.

J is TRBJ2-1 and V is TRBV20-1, with D unresolved. Germline CDR1 DFQATT, CDR2 SNEGSKA (reference sequence). CDR3 length: 12 residues. The CDR3 is CSSAPRSEEQFF. DNA for the CDR3: TGCAGCAGCGCGCCGAGGTCCGAGGAGCAGTTCTTC.

J is TRBJ2-1 and V is TRBV28, with D maybe TRBD2 (6 bases). Germline assignment: CDR1 MDHEN and CDR2 SYDVKM. V dropped 4 bases and J dropped 2 bases, with 12 bases sitting between them. This CDR3 spans 15 amino acids. CDR3 nucleotide sequence: TGTGCCAGCAGTTGTCGGGAGCCGACCTACAATGAGCAGTTCTTC. As protein: CASSCREPTYNEQFF.

The chain combines TRBV11-3 with TRBJ2-7, with 7 bases matching TRBD1. The last part of the DNA fits TRBJ2-5 better; the J call may be wrong. Germline CDR1 SGHNT, CDR2 YENEEA. This CDR3 is 13 amino acids long. The CDR3 loop is CASSTGVGKTQYF. The CDR3 region has the DNA TGTGCCAGCAGCACAGGGGTAGGAAAGACCCAGTACTTC.

A few counts support this clonotype. V gene TRBV7-2 combines with J gene TRBJ2-5; the match to TRBD2 covers 11 bases. V shed 0 bases, J shed 5 bases, and the junction held 2 bases outside the gene matches. The length of the CDR3 is 15 residues. In germline, CDR1 is SGHTA, CDR2 FQGNSA. The CDR3: CASSLALAGVETQYF. The CDR3 DNA follows: TGTGCCAGCAGCTTAGCACTAGCGGGAGTGGAGACCCAGTACTTC. Based on the CDR3 plus reference TRBV7-2 and TRBJ2-5, the full variable domain is GAGVSQSPSNKVTEKGKDVELRCDPISGHTALYWYRQSLGQGLEFLIYFQGNSAPDKSGLPSDRFSAERTGGSVSTLTIQRTQQEDSAVYLCASSLALAGVETQYFGPGTRLLVL.

This clonotype was counted only a few times. V usage is TRBV2 and J usage is TRBJ2-7, with D possibly TRBD2 on 6 matching bases. V shed 4 bases and J shed 2 bases, with 15 bases lying between them. This CDR3 is 15 amino acids long. The V gene's germline CDR1 is SNHLY and CDR2 FYNNEI. CDR3 protein: CASSGRSGLTYEQYF. CDR3 nucleotides: TGTGCCAGCAGTGGACGGAGCGGGCTTACCTACGAGCAGTACTTC.

The chain combines TRBV7-9 with TRBJ2-3; 7 nucleotides line up with TRBD2. Germline V gives CDR1 SEHNR, CDR2 FQNEAQ (reference sequence). Trimming took 4 bases from V and 6 from J; bases not matched to a gene: 13. This CDR3 has 16 amino acids. In DNA form, the CDR3 reads TGTGCCAGCAGCTCCGCGGGCGGGAGAGGGTCGGATACGCAGTATTTT. Encoded protein: CASSSAGGRGSDTQYF.

This chain joins TRBV7-6 and TRBJ2-1, with TRBD2 identical over 8 bases. This CDR3 is 16 amino acids long. With V trimmed by 1 base and J by 6 bases, 8 bases remained unmatched. CDR1 is SGHVS and CDR2 is FNYEAQ in the germline V gene. The CDR3 DNA sequence: TGTGCCAGCAGCTTAGTCGGAGCGGGAGTTTCCAATGAGCAGTTCTTC. Translating it yields CASSLVGAGVSNEQFF.

This clonotype was counted only a few times. V is TRBV4-1 and J is TRBJ2-7; D not resolved. With 1 base removed from V and 4 bases from J, the gap between germline ends came to 8 bases. The CDR3 runs to 13 residues. CDR1 is MGHRA and CDR2 is YSYEKL in the germline V gene. The CDR3 here is CASSQGTHYEQYF. CDR3 DNA sequence: TGCGCCAGCAGCCAAGGTACCCATTACGAGCAGTACTTC.

The chain combines TRBV10-3 with TRBJ2-3; no clear D gene. V was shortened by 2 bases and J by 5 bases, with 5 bases between the two germline ends. The CDR3 extends over 12 amino acids. The germline V gene encodes CDR1 ENHRY and CDR2 SYGVKD. For the CDR3, the DNA is TGTGCCATCAGTGAGGTGGGAGATACGCAGTATTTT. It codes for CAISEVGDTQYF.

The chain employs TRBV4-3 and TRBJ2-5, with a tentative D call TRBD2 (5 bases). V was pared by 2 bases and J by 11 bases, with 18 bases between. CDR3 length: 14 residues. Germline CDR1 is LGHNA and CDR2 is YSLEER. The CDR3 region is CASSQYGGPYGQYF. Here the CDR3 DNA reads TGCGCCAGCAGCCAATACGGAGGTCCCTACGGGCAGTACTTC.

The chain links TRBV12-3 or TRBV12-4 to TRBJ2-4, with 10 bases fitting TRBD2. The tail of the sequence fits TRBJ2-7 better, so the J call may be wrong. The CDR3 length is 14 residues. This chain's CDR3 is CASSWGAGGPEQYF. The CDR3 DNA reads TGTGCCAGCAGTTGGGGAGCGGGAGGGCCCGAGCAGTACTTC.

The genes are TRBV12-3 or TRBV12-4 and TRBJ2-3, with 11 positions matching TRBD2. After removal of 4 bases from V and 0 bases from J, the junction contained 3 bases not matched to a gene. The CDR3 spans 16 residues. This CDR3 is CASSSRTSGSTDTQYF. In DNA, the CDR3 is TGTGCCAGCAGTTCCCGGACTAGCGGGAGCACAGATACGCAGTATTTT.

This chain uses TRBV6-4 with TRBJ2-1, with 7 bases aligning to TRBD2. CDR1 is MRHNA, CDR2 SNTAGT, per germline. V was pared by 5 bases and J by 8 bases, with 6 bases of the junction left unmatched. The CDR3 loop spans 13 amino acids. CDR3 DNA: TGTGCCAGCAGTAAGACTAGCAGCCATGAGCAGTTCTTC. Its translation: CASSKTSSHEQFF.

The chain has TRBV11-3 and TRBJ2-1; 8 nucleotides line up with TRBD1. The CDR3 length is 13 residues. J was trimmed by 10 bases and V by 0 bases; bases with no gene match: 2. The germline V gene has CDR1 SGHNT and CDR2 YENEEA. The chain's CDR3 is CASSLEGQGEQFF. CDR3 DNA sequence: TGTGCCAGCAGCTTAGAAGGACAGGGAGAGCAGTTCTTC.

The table lists this clonotype with many counts. This sequence joins TRBV5-1 and TRBJ1-2; tentatively, D is TRBD1 (5 bases). The CDR3 is 12 residues long. Germline CDR1 reads SGHRS; CDR2 reads YFSETQ. Trimming left V 6 bases short and J 5 bases short, with 11 bases between. The CDR3, as DNA: TGCGCCAGCACCGACTCAGGGTATGGCTACACCTTC. It specifies CASTDSGYGYTF.

This chain connects TRBV20-1 to TRBJ2-1; perhaps TRBD1 as D (7 bases). CDR3 length equals 14 residues. Germline CDR1 DFQATT, CDR2 SNEGSKA (reference sequence). The germline V and J ends were trimmed by 6 bases and 4 bases, with 16 bases remaining between them. The CDR3 reads CSAIRGVAYNEQFF. The CDR3 nucleotides are TGCAGTGCAATCAGGGGGGTAGCATACAATGAGCAGTTCTTC.

The chain recombines TRBV7-9 with TRBJ2-3; 10 positions match TRBD2. With V trimmed by 0 bases and J by 0 bases, 12 bases remained unmatched. The CDR3 runs 20 residues. Germline loops: CDR1 SEHNR, CDR2 FQNEAQ (reference sequence). CDR3 coding DNA: TGTGCCAGCAGCTTAGCGAGATGGACTAGCGGAGGTCTTAGCACAGATACGCAGTATTTT. Translating it yields CASSLARWTSGGLSTDTQYF.

The chain couples TRBV4-2 to TRBJ2-1, with D tentatively TRBD2 (5 bases). This CDR3 is 15 amino acids long. V shed 0 bases and J shed 7 bases, with 13 bases lying between them. CDR1 and CDR2 (germline): LGHNA, YNFKEQ. The CDR3 loop is CASSQDPDFYNEQFF. DNA for the CDR3: TGTGCCAGCAGCCAAGACCCGGACTTTTATAATGAGCAGTTCTTC.

This clonotype was observed a handful of times. The genes are TRBV7-9 and TRBJ1-2; no definite D call. There are 16 residues in the CDR3. Between the trimmed V and J ends, which lost 1 base and 5 bases, there was a span of 17 bases. Germline V gene data show CDR1 as SEHNR and CDR2 as FQNEAQ (reference sequence). CDR3 DNA: TGTGCCAGCAGCTTAGTCGGTGCGGGGTCGGCTTATGGCTACACCTTC. Its translation: CASSLVGAGSAYGYTF.

The V gene is TRBV7-9, the J gene TRBJ2-7; D is undetermined. Germline V gene sequence: CDR1 SEHNR, CDR2 FQNEAQ (reference sequence). Trimming took off 5 bases at V and 5 bases at J, with 7 bases between the two ends. This CDR3 contains 11 residues. CDR3 in DNA: TGTGCCAGCAGCCACGGGCACGAGCAGTACTTC. This translates into CASSHGHEQYF.

This clonotype showed up just a few times. This chain links TRBV27 with TRBJ2-3, with D unclear. The CDR3 has 14 amino acids. Looked up from germline, CDR1 is MNHEY and CDR2 is SMNVEV (reference sequence). V shed 3 bases and J shed 0 bases, with 7 bases lying between them. CDR3 DNA sequence: TGTGCCAGCAGTTTTGGGGTTAGCACAGATACGCAGTATTTT. Translated: CASSFGVSTDTQYF.

The chain links TRBV5-4 to TRBJ2-7; TRBD1 is a possible D gene (5 bases). From germline, CDR1 is SGHNT and CDR2 YYREEE (reference sequence). The CDR3 contains 14 residues. The V end lost 3 bases, the J end lost 2 bases, and 12 bases lay between the germline ends. CDR3 in DNA: TGTGCCAGCAGCTCGGACCTGACAGCCTACGAGCAGTACTTC. Its protein product is CASSSDLTAYEQYF.

V and J are TRBV11-3 and TRBJ2-7; D gene uncertain. This CDR3 is built from 11 residues. CDR1 is SGHNT, CDR2 YENEEA, per germline. Trimming pared 5 bases from V and 6 bases from J, leaving 8 bases between. The CDR3 DNA follows: TGTGCCAGCAGCGACGCGTCCGAGCAGTACTTC. Translated, it gives CASSDASEQYF. The variable domain in full, completed from reference TRBV11-3 and TRBJ2-7, reads EAGVVQSPRYKIIEKKQPVAFWCNPISGHNTLYWYLQNLGQGPELLIRYENEEAVDDSQLPKDRFSAERLKGVDSTLKIQPAELGDSAVYLCASSDASEQYFGPGTRLTVT.

The rearrangement joins TRBV6-2 or TRBV6-3 to TRBJ2-6; possible D gene TRBD2, 6 bases. Trimming pared 7 bases from V and 2 bases from J, leaving 15 bases between. Germline CDR1 and CDR2: MNHEY and SVGEGT. The CDR3 extends over 16 amino acids. DNA of the CDR3: TGTGCCAGCAAGGGGACTCCCCTCGCTGGGGCCAACGTCCTGACTTTC. Protein product: CASKGTPLAGANVLTF.

As regards this clonotype: A much larger clone sits a single nucleotide away, making a read error possible. This sequence joins TRBV20-1 and TRBJ1-2; unclear D gene. The V gene's germline CDR1 is DFQATT and CDR2 SNEGSKA (reference sequence). V shed 3 bases and J shed 3 bases, with 11 bases lying between them. The CDR3 is 13 amino acids. For the CDR3, the DNA is TGCAGTGCTAGGTATGGGGAGGACTATGGCTACACCTTC. It encodes CSARYGEDYGYTF.

The rearrangement uses TRBV4-1 and TRBJ1-2, with D tentatively TRBD1 (6 bases). The CDR3 loop spans 14 amino acids. Germline values: CDR1 MGHRA, CDR2 YSYEKL. Deletions cut 4 bases from V and 4 bases from J, with 13 bases between. Here the CDR3 reads CASSPGETGYGYTF. CDR3 in DNA: TGCGCCAGCAGCCCGGGCGAGACAGGCTATGGCTACACCTTC.